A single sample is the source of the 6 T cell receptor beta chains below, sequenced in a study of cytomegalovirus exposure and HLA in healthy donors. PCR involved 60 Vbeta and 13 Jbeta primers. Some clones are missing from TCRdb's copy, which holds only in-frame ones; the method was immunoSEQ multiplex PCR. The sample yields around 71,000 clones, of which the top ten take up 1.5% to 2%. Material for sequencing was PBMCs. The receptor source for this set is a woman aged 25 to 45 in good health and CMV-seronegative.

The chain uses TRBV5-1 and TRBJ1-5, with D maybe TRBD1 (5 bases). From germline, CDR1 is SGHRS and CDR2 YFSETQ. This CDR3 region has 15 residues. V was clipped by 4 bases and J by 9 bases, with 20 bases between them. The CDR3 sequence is CASSPSGEVPSPQHF. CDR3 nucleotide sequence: TGCGCCAGCAGCCCATCGGGGGAGGTCCCATCGCCCCAGCATTTT.

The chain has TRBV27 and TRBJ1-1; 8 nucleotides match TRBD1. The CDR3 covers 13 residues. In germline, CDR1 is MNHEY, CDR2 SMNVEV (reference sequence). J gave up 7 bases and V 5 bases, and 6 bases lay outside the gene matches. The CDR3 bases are TGTGCCAGCAGTAGACAGGGGCGTTATGAAGCTTTCTTT. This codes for CASSRQGRYEAFF.

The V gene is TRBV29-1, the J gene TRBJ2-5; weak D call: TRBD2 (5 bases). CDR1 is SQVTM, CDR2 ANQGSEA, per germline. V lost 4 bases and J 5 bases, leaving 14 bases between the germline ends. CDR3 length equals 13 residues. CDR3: CSVGASPGETQYF. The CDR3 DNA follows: TGCAGCGTTGGGGCTAGCCCCGGGGAGACCCAGTACTTC.

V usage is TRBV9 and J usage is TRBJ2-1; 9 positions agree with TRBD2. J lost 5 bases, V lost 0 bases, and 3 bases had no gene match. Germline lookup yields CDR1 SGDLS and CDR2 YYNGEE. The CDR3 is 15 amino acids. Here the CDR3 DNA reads TGTGCCAGCAGCGTAGGGGCGGGAGGGGACAATGAGCAGTTCTTC. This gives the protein CASSVGAGGDNEQFF.

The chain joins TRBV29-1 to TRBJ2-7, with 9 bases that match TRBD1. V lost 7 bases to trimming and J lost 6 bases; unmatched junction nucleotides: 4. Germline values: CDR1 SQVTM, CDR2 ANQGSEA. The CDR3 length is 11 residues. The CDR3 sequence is CSALDRGEQYF. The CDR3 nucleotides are TGCAGCGCTCTGGACAGGGGCGAGCAGTACTTC.

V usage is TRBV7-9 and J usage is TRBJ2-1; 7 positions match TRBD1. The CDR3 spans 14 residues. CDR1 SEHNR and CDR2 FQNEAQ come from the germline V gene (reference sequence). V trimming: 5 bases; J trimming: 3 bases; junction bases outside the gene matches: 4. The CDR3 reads CASSPDRVYNEQFF. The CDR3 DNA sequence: TGTGCCAGCAGCCCTGACAGGGTCTACAATGAGCAGTTCTTC.